This T cell receptor (beta chain) emerged from a study of beta chain features in type 1 diabetes. Deletions cut 6 bases from V and 8 bases from J, with 16 bases between. The CDR3 has 13 residues. CDR1 is MDHEN and CDR2 is SYDVKM in the germline V gene. Investigators reverse transcribed all isolated RNA, so they sequenced expressed TCRB transcripts. Repertoires were generated with immunoSEQ multiplex PCR, while TCRdb's copy carries only in-frame clones and drops some. Altogether just over 600,000 clones are present, around 15% being singletons, with the ten largest covering 0.07% to 0.095%. Sequenced sample: naive CD4+ T cells from blood. The TCR comes from a man aged 18 to 29 in good health. The V and J genes are TRBV28 and TRBJ1-2; maybe TRBD1 (6 bases). The CDR3 spells CASRLRTVNGYTF. The DNA for the CDR3 is TGTGCCAGCAGGCTAAGGACAGTAAACGGCTACACCTTC.